The rows below give T cell receptor beta chains drawn from one sample of a study of CD8 T cells in ankylosing spondylitis. TCRdb used MiXCR to reprocess the 5' RACE reads, holding one entry per CDR3 protein. The sample shows around 340,000 distinct CDR3 sequences, around 15% of them seen only once. The specimen was blood, either unsorted or a sorted T cell fraction (not recorded which). Every receptor here comes from a male donor with ankylosing spondylitis or in good health (not recorded which). Each CDR3 is given with its conserved first and last residue. A D gene is named only where the DNA matches it firmly. The size field is filled for only some rows; it gives once, few, many or a size class.

- - TRBJ2-5 TRBV12-3/TRBV12-4 TGTGCCAGCAGTTTTTTCTTAGGAAGGGAGACCCAGTACTTC CASSFFLGRETQYF
- - TRBJ1-1 TRBV5-6 TGTGCCAGCACCCAACAGGGCATGAACACTGAAGCTTTCTTT CASTQQGMNTEAFF
- many TRBJ2-1 TRBV4-1 TGCGCCAGCAGCCAAGGGGACCGCCGGAACTACAATGAGCAGTTCTTC CASSQGDRRNYNEQFF
- few TRBJ2-5 TRBV9 TGTGCTTTGGGAGAGACCCAGTACTTC CALGETQYF
TRBD2 - TRBJ2-7 TRBV30 TGTGCCTGGAGTGTACTGGGACTAGTGGACGAGCAGTACTTC CAWSVLGLVDEQYF
- few TRBJ1-1 TRBV10-3 TGTGCCATCCGGACCGCCGCATTGAACACTGAAGCTTTCTTT CAIRTAALNTEAFF
- few TRBJ2-5 TRBV29-1 TGCAGCTTCCACTTTTTGGAGACCCAGTACTTC CSFHFLETQYF
- few TRBJ1-2 TRBV20-1 TGCAGTGCTAGACTGGGACGGGCCCTATGGGATGGCTACACCTTC CSARLGRALWDGYTF
- many TRBJ2-1 TRBV7-2 TGTGCCAGCAGCCCCACCCGAGATGAGCAGTTCTTC CASSPTRDEQFF
- - TRBJ1-6 TRBV6-1 TGTGCCAGCAGTGCCCTCAGGCAGTTGGGATCACCCCTCCACTTT CASSALRQLGSPLHF
- - TRBJ2-7 TRBV9 TGTGCCAGCAGTCCTACGGGCTTTAGCTCCTACGAGCAGTACTTC CASSPTGFSSYEQYF
- few TRBJ1-5 TRBV3-1 TGTGCCAGCAGCCCTTCGACTGTAGCTCAGCCCCAGCATTTT CASSPSTVAQPQHF
- few TRBJ2-7 TRBV12-3/TRBV12-4 TGTGCCAGCAGTTTTGAGTTGGGGTCCTCCTACGAGCAGTACTTC CASSFELGSSYEQYF
- - TRBJ2-1 TRBV20-1 TGCAGTGCTAGAGATGGTAGAGCGAATTCCTACAATGAGCAGTTCTTC CSARDGRANSYNEQFF
TRBD1 few TRBJ2-2 TRBV12-3/TRBV12-4 TGTGCCAGCAGGTTAACTCCGACAGGGCCCGGGGAGCTGTTTTTT CASRLTPTGPGELFF
TRBD2 few TRBJ2-1 TRBV20-1 TGCAGTGCTAGAGATACCCTAGCGGGAACCCAAGGGGAGCAGTTCTTC CSARDTLAGTQGEQFF
TRBD1 - TRBJ2-1 TRBV7-2 TGTGCCAGCAGCTTCAGACAGGGAGATGAGCAGTTCTTC CASSFRQGDEQFF
TRBD1 - TRBJ1-2 TRBV5-1 TGCGCCAGCAGCTTCTCGGCAGGGGGCATGAACTATGGCTACACCTTC CASSFSAGGMNYGYTF
- many TRBJ2-1 TRBV10-3 TGTGCCATCAGTGCCGGGAGCTCCTACAATGAGCAGTTCTTC CAISAGSSYNEQFF
- - TRBJ2-1 TRBV12-3/TRBV12-4 TGTGCCAGCAGTTTAAGCGCAGGGCGCAATGAGCAGTTCTTC CASSLSAGRNEQFF
TRBD1 few TRBJ2-5 TRBV19 TGTGCCAGTACCGACAGGGGGGAGACCCAGTACTTC CASTDRGETQYF
TRBD1 - TRBJ2-1 TRBV5-1 TGCGCCAGCAGCCGGAAGTCGGGGACAGGGGGCTCCTACAATGAGCAGTTCTTC CASSRKSGTGGSYNEQFF
- few TRBJ1-1 TRBV7-2 TGTGCCAGCAGCCAGACATCCGTGAACACTGAAGCTTTCTTT CASSQTSVNTEAFF
TRBD1 many TRBJ2-3 TRBV12-3/TRBV12-4 TGTGCCAGCAGATCCGGGACAGGGGGCTCAGATACGCAGTATTTT CASRSGTGGSDTQYF
- few TRBJ2-1 TRBV12-3/TRBV12-4 TGTGCCAGCAGTTTAGGGACTGTCAATGAGCAGTTCTTC CASSLGTVNEQFF
TRBD1 - TRBJ1-1 TRBV5-1 TGCGCCAGCAGCCACCCCAGGGGGCAAAACACTGAAGCTTTCTTT CASSHPRGQNTEAFF
TRBD1 few TRBJ1-1 TRBV3-1 TGTGCCAGCAGTTACAGGGGCGAGGGGGTGAACACTGAAGCTTTCTTT CASSYRGEGVNTEAFF